Below are 31 T cell receptor beta chains sequenced from a single sample in a study of CD4 T cells in relation to SARS-CoV-2 and coronaviruses. Produced via immunoSEQ multiplex PCR; TCRdb's table is partial and in-frame only. The table has roughly 20,000 clones, around 80% seen once. Unexposed donor CD4+ T cells date from about 2010-2018, before the COVID-19 pandemic. After nine to ten days of culture, CD4+ T cells were isolated. These receptors are not linked to any known antigen. Sequenced: CD4+ T cells from PBMCs, cultured in vitro. Receptor source: a human donor in good health.

The V and J genes are TRBV10-3 and TRBJ2-1, with D hard to call. Germline loops: CDR1 ENHRY, CDR2 SYGVKD. CDR3 size: 14 residues. V lost 3 bases and J 8 bases, leaving 14 bases between the germline ends. The CDR3 DNA sequence: TGTGCCATCAGTGACAGGCTGCGAGGCGATGAGCAGTTCTTC. Protein sequence: CAISDRLRGDEQFF.

The chain is built from TRBV7-2 and TRBJ2-7; 8 positions agree with TRBD1. The V segment lost 4 bases and the J segment 5 bases; nucleotides outside the gene matches: 4. The V gene's germline CDR1 is SGHTA and CDR2 FQGNSA. The CDR3 loop spans 13 amino acids. The CDR3: CASSSGQGNEQYF. Here the CDR3 DNA reads TGTGCCAGCAGCTCCGGACAGGGCAACGAGCAGTACTTC.

The chain links TRBV30 to TRBJ1-3, with D uncertain. Trimming took off 5 bases at V and 8 bases at J, with 10 bases between the two ends. The V gene's germline CDR1 is GTSNPN and CDR2 SVGIG (reference sequence). The CDR3 consists of 11 residues. Here the CDR3 DNA reads TGTGCCTGGTCCCTGAAGGACACCATATATTTT. Amino acids: CAWSLKDTIYF.

CDR3 nucleotide sequence: TGTGCCAGCAGCGTGGCGGGGACTAGCGGCTACAATGAGCAGTTCTTC. This gives the protein CASSVAGTSGYNEQFF. The chain joins TRBV11-2 to TRBJ2-1; 11 nucleotides agree with TRBD2. The junction had 6 bases not matched to a gene; V was cut back by 5 bases and J by 3 bases. The CDR3 is 16 amino acids. Germline V gene sequence: CDR1 SGHAT, CDR2 FQNNGV.

This clone was seen just once. The chain has TRBV5-1 and TRBJ2-2, with D perhaps assigned TRBD1 or TRBD2 (5 bases each). The CDR3 consists of 16 residues. The V and J ends lost 0 bases and 7 bases respectively, with 16 bases between them. In germline, CDR1 is SGHRS, CDR2 YFSETQ. The CDR3 is CASSLDLVRDHGELFF. CDR3 sequence (DNA): TGCGCCAGCAGCTTGGATCTAGTCAGGGACCACGGGGAGCTGTTTTTT. Full variable domain (rest looked up from reference TRBV5-1 and TRBJ2-2): KAGVTQTPRYLIKTRGQQVTLSCSPISGHRSVSWYQQTPGQGLQFLFEYFSETQRNKGNFPGRFSGRQFSNSRSEMNVSTLELGDSALYLCASSLDLVRDHGELFFGEGSRLTVL.

CDR3 in amino acids: CATSGGRPTDTQYF. The CDR3 nucleotides are TGTGCCACCTCGGGGGGCAGACCCACAGATACGCAGTATTTT. This chain uses TRBV24-1 with TRBJ2-3; perhaps TRBD2 as D (7 bases). With 9 bases removed from V and 2 bases from J, the gap between germline ends came to 14 bases. Germline CDR1 and CDR2: KGHDR and SFDVKD. The CDR3 extends over 14 amino acids.

The chain employs TRBV5-6 and TRBJ2-6; 7 bases agree with TRBD1. J gave up 0 bases and V 4 bases, and 10 bases lay outside the gene matches. This CDR3 comprises 18 residues. Per germline, CDR1 SGHDT and CDR2 YYEEEE. For the CDR3, the DNA is TGTGCCAGCAGCGCACCGGGACAGTGGGACTCTGGGGCCAACGTCCTGACTTTC. Residues: CASSAPGQWDSGANVLTF. The full variable domain, its missing parts supplied by reference TRBV5-6 and TRBJ2-6, is DAGVTQSPTHLIKTRGQQVTLRCSPKSGHDTVSWYQQALGQGPQFIFQYYEEEERQRGNFPDRFSGHQFPNYSSELNVNALLLGDSALYLCASSAPGQWDSGANVLTFGAGSRLTVL.

V gene TRBV6-5 combines with J gene TRBJ2-7; no reliable D call. V lost 7 bases and J lost 3, with 13 bases in between. The CDR3 totals 13 residues. In germline, CDR1 is MNHEY, CDR2 SVGAGI. The CDR3 DNA sequence: TGTGCCAGCACTCGGCGAAACAACTACGAGCAGTACTTC. This codes for CASTRRNNYEQYF.

This clone occurred a few times. V and J are TRBV7-9 and TRBJ2-3; TRBD1 agrees at 8 bases. This CDR3 has 14 amino acids. CDR1 SEHNR and CDR2 FQNEAQ come from the germline V gene (reference sequence). J lost 3 bases, V lost 8 bases, and 7 bases had no gene match. The CDR3, as DNA: TGTGCCAGCGGACTGACAGGGGTTACAGATACGCAGTATTTT. Protein sequence: CASGLTGVTDTQYF.

This chain joins TRBV11-2 and TRBJ2-1, with 11 bases fitting TRBD2. This CDR3 spans 16 amino acids. V lost 5 bases to trimming and J lost 7 bases; unmatched junction nucleotides: 10. The germline V gene encodes CDR1 SGHAT and CDR2 FQNNGV. This chain's CDR3 is CASSPTSGRAYNEQFF. Here the CDR3 DNA reads TGTGCCAGCAGCCCAACTAGCGGGAGAGCGTATAATGAGCAGTTCTTC.

The CDR3 coding sequence is TGCAGTGCTAGTAGGCCGGGAAACGCTAACTATGGCTACACCTTC. Translating it yields CSASRPGNANYGYTF. The chain couples TRBV20-1 to TRBJ1-2; D uncertain. Germline V CDR1 and CDR2: DFQATT, SNEGSKA (reference sequence). V lost 3 bases and J lost 0, with 14 bases in between. This CDR3 has 15 amino acids.

The genes are TRBV28 and TRBJ1-5; D is unclear. The CDR3 contains 12 residues. Germline lookup yields CDR1 MDHEN and CDR2 SYDVKM. V dropped 3 bases and J dropped 7 bases, with 7 bases sitting between them. CDR3 DNA sequence: TGTGCCAGCAGTTTTGGCAGCCAGCCCCAGCATTTT. This translates into CASSFGSQPQHF.

This clone was picked up one time. The rearrangement joins TRBV27 to TRBJ2-2, with 14 bases identical to TRBD2. V lost 4 bases, J lost 4 bases, and 17 bases stayed unmatched. The CDR3 has 21 amino acids. Germline-derived CDR1 and CDR2 are MNHEY and SMNVEV (reference sequence). The CDR3, as DNA: TGTGCCAGCAGTTCCCGGGACGGCGGGACTAGCGGGAGATTAATCACCGGGGAGCTGTTTTTT. This encodes CASSSRDGGTSGRLITGELFF.

This clone has only a few counts. The chain joins TRBV29-1 to TRBJ1-5; 8 positions match TRBD1. This CDR3 region has 13 residues. Germline V lookup: CDR1 SQVTM, CDR2 ANQGSEA. V was clipped by 4 bases and J by 4 bases; unmatched bases: 3. The CDR3: CSVGQGKNQPQHF. CDR3 bases: TGCAGCGTTGGACAGGGGAAAAATCAGCCCCAGCATTTT.

This sequence joins TRBV12-3 or TRBV12-4 and TRBJ2-3; no firm D call. V lost 6 bases to trimming and J lost 1 base, with 2 bases between them. The CDR3 has 11 amino acids. CDR3 loop: CASRRTDTQYF. The CDR3 nucleotides are TGTGCCAGCAGACGCACAGATACGCAGTATTTT.

This clone was observed a few times. The chain links TRBV7-9 to TRBJ2-7; no reliable D call. V lost 5 bases and J 3 bases, leaving 8 bases between the germline ends. Per the germline V gene, CDR1 is SEHNR and CDR2 is FQNEAQ (reference sequence). The CDR3 loop spans 12 amino acids. CDR3 protein: CASSTGLYEQYF. For the CDR3, the DNA is TGTGCCAGCAGCACCGGGCTCTACGAGCAGTACTTC. Variable domain in full (rest from reference TRBV7-9 and TRBJ2-7): DTGVSQNPRHKITKRGQNVTFRCDPISEHNRLYWYRQTLGQGPEFLTYFQNEAQLEKSRLLSDRFSAERPKGSFSTLEIQRTEQGDSAMYLCASSTGLYEQYFGPGTRLTVT.

The V and J genes are TRBV7-9 and TRBJ2-1; the match to TRBD1 covers 12 bases. The CDR3 runs 16 residues. Germline CDR1 SEHNR, CDR2 FQNEAQ (reference sequence). Unmatched junction bases numbered 11, after V lost 6 bases and J lost 8 bases. The CDR3, as DNA: TGTGCCAGCAGTTACGATCGGGGACAGGGGGCCTATGAGCAGTTCTTC. Its translation is CASSYDRGQGAYEQFF.

This chain links TRBV3-1 (or the pseudogene TRBV3-2) with TRBJ1-1, with 7 bases identical to TRBD1. The V segment lost 0 bases and the J segment 1 base; nucleotides outside the gene matches: 2. This CDR3 has 15 residues. From germline, CDR1 is LGHDT and CDR2 YNNKEL (reference sequence). The CDR3 loop reads CASSQEDRWNTEAFF. CDR3 DNA sequence: TGTGCCAGCAGCCAAGAGGACAGGTGGAACACTGAAGCTTTCTTT.

This clone was seen more than once but under ten times. The chain employs TRBV29-1 and TRBJ1-2; 9 positions agree with TRBD1. V was pared by 6 bases and J by 5 bases, with 4 bases of the junction left unmatched. CDR1 SQVTM and CDR2 ANQGSEA come from the germline V gene. CDR3 length: 12 amino acids. In DNA form, the CDR3 reads TGCAGCGTGGCGACAGGGGGTTATGGCTACACCTTC. Translation gives CSVATGGYGYTF.

This chain uses TRBV19 with TRBJ2-1, with 7 bases lining up with TRBD2. This CDR3 region has 13 residues. V was pared by 10 bases and J by 6 bases, with 9 bases of the junction left unmatched. Germline values: CDR1 LNHDA, CDR2 SQIVND (reference sequence). This chain's CDR3 is CATLGDYSNEQFF. DNA for the CDR3: TGTGCCACCCTAGGGGACTATTCCAATGAGCAGTTCTTC.

The chain combines TRBV5-4 with TRBJ1-1; the D gene is possibly TRBD1 (6 bases). The germline V gene has CDR1 SGHNT and CDR2 YYREEE (reference sequence). Trimming stripped 4 bases from V and 4 bases from J, with 11 bases between. There are 13 residues in the CDR3. DNA of the CDR3: TGTGCCAGCAGCACCAGGGGAAGCACTGAAGCTTTCTTT. Translating gives CASSTRGSTEAFF. Filled out from reference TRBV5-4 and TRBJ1-1, the complete variable domain reads ETGVTQSPTHLIKTRGQQVTLRCSSQSGHNTVSWYQQALGQGPQFIFQYYREEENGRGNFPPRFSGLQFPNYSSELNVNALELDDSALYLCASSTRGSTEAFFGQGTRLTVV.

This sequence joins TRBV6-5 and TRBJ1-1; no clear D. Per the germline V gene, CDR1 is MNHEY and CDR2 is SVGAGI. This CDR3 has 12 residues. Between the trimmed V and J ends, which lost 7 bases and 1 base, there was a span of 7 bases. The CDR3 loop reads CASTAGNTEAFF. CDR3 nucleotides: TGTGCCAGCACGGCAGGGAACACTGAAGCTTTCTTT.

The V gene is TRBV18, the J gene TRBJ1-4, with D perhaps TRBD1 (5 bases). Trimming shortened V by 10 bases and J by 5 bases, and 17 bases separated the two germline ends. CDR3 length equals 14 residues. Germline V lookup: CDR1 KGHSH, CDR2 LQKENI. The CDR3 DNA follows: TGTGCCACCACACCCATCGAGGGGAATGAAAAACTGTTTTTT. Its translation: CATTPIEGNEKLFF.

This clone is a singleton in its sample. This chain connects TRBV9 to TRBJ1-1; 7 bases align to TRBD1. In germline, CDR1 is SGDLS, CDR2 YYNGEE. The CDR3 totals 15 residues. J gave up 1 base and V 6 bases, and 9 bases lay outside the gene matches. Written as DNA, the CDR3 is TGTGCCAGCACCACAGGGACAGATTCGAACACTGAAGCTTTCTTT. This codes for CASTTGTDSNTEAFF.

The chain employs TRBV3-1 (or the pseudogene TRBV3-2) and TRBJ2-7, with 12 bases identical to TRBD2. V shed 1 base and J 6 bases; nucleotides not matched to a gene: 4. Germline loops: CDR1 LGHDT, CDR2 YNNKEL (reference sequence). CDR3 size: 15 residues. CDR3 DNA sequence: TGTGCCAGCAGCCAAGGACTAGCGGGAGCCTTCGAGCAGTACTTC. Translating gives CASSQGLAGAFEQYF.

V and J are TRBV4-1 and TRBJ2-7; TRBD2 agrees at 8 bases. V gave up 0 bases and J gave up 3 bases; unmatched junction bases: 4. Germline assignment: CDR1 MGHRA and CDR2 YSYEKL. The CDR3 totals 15 residues. Here the CDR3 DNA reads TGCGCCAGCAGCCAAGACCCCGGGACTAGCTACGAGCAGTACTTC. Protein sequence: CASSQDPGTSYEQYF.

This clone was observed a handful of times. The chain is built from TRBV25-1 and TRBJ2-7, with 8 nucleotides matching TRBD1. The CDR3 extends over 14 amino acids. V was clipped by 4 bases and J by 2 bases; unmatched bases: 4. From germline, CDR1 is MGHDK and CDR2 SYGVNS. The CDR3 loop is CASSVDRVPYEQYF. Written as DNA, the CDR3 is TGTGCCAGCAGTGTGGACAGGGTACCCTACGAGCAGTACTTC.

This chain connects TRBV15 to TRBJ1-5, with D hard to call. The V and J ends lost 5 bases and 6 bases respectively, with 17 bases between them. The CDR3 length is 15 residues. Germline CDR1 LNHNV, CDR2 YYDKDF (reference sequence). The CDR3 DNA reads TGTGCCACCAGCCCGAGGAGGAACTCTCTTCAGCCCCAGCATTTT. Amino acids: CATSPRRNSLQPQHF.

This chain connects TRBV30 to TRBJ1-1; maybe TRBD1 (5 bases). Germline V lookup: CDR1 GTSNPN, CDR2 SVGIG (reference sequence). Trimming took 4 bases from V and 4 from J, leaving 13 bases between them. The CDR3 contains 13 residues. Here the CDR3 DNA reads TGTGCCTGGACGGTAGTTGGGGCCACTGAAGCTTTCTTT. Residues: CAWTVVGATEAFF.

The chain uses TRBV25-1 and TRBJ1-5; D may be TRBD1 (5 bases). Trimming left V 3 bases short and J 2 bases short, with 8 bases between. This CDR3 comprises 14 residues. CDR1 and CDR2 from the germline V gene are MGHDK and SYGVNS. CDR3 bases: TGTGCCAGCAGTGACAGGGCCGGCAATCAGCCCCAGCATTTT. Translation: CASSDRAGNQPQHF.

This chain joins TRBV5-1 and TRBJ1-1; D gene ambiguous. The V gene lost 4 bases and the J gene lost 4 bases, with 17 bases spanning the gap. Germline V gene sequence: CDR1 SGHRS, CDR2 YFSETQ. This CDR3 contains 15 residues. CDR3 sequence (DNA): TGCGCCAGCAGCGTTGGGTTTCCCGGTGGCACTGAAGCTTTCTTT. Its protein is CASSVGFPGGTEAFF.